What follows are 27 T cell receptor beta chains derived from one specimen sequenced in a study of cytomegalovirus exposure and HLA in healthy donors. This table comes from immunoSEQ multiplex PCR, and its TCRdb copy is limited to in-frame clones, with some not included. The sample holds approximately 70,000 clones, 90% to 95% seen once. Specimen: PBMCs. The receptors derive from a woman between 18 and 29 years old in good health and CMV-seropositive.

The chain is built from TRBV28 and TRBJ1-6; D is perhaps TRBD1 (5 bases). The V and J ends lost 7 bases and 8 bases respectively, with 15 bases between them. CDR3 length: 14 amino acids. Per the germline V gene, CDR1 is MDHEN and CDR2 is SYDVKM. CDR3 sequence reads: CASTPGGDYSPLHF. As DNA, the CDR3 is TGTGCCAGCACCCCCGGGGGGGATTATTCACCCCTCCACTTT.

The chain is built from TRBV7-2 and TRBJ2-1, with TRBD2 matching over 16 bases. CDR3 size: 16 residues. With 3 bases clipped from V and 8 bases from J, the junction kept 4 bases outside the gene matches. The germline gives CDR1 SGHTA, CDR2 FQGNSA. CDR3 nucleotides: TGTGCCAGCAGCTTGGGACTAGCGGGAGGGTCGGATGAGCAGTTCTTC. It yields the protein CASSLGLAGGSDEQFF.

As regards this clone: The junction and the germline gene differ at one end; a read error may be behind it. The gene calls are TRBV7-7 and TRBJ2-3; TRBD1 agrees at 11 bases. Germline CDR1 is SSHAT and CDR2 is FNYEAQ (reference sequence). The CDR3 covers 17 residues. The CDR3 sequence: CASSATGTGGFTDTQYF. CDR3 sequence (DNA): TGTGCTAGCAGCGCGACTGGGACAGGGGGTTTCACAGATACGCAGTATTTT.

The CDR3 DNA reads TGTGCCAGCAGTGAATGGGCTAGCGGGGGTGAGACCCAGTACTTC. It encodes CASSEWASGGETQYF. The chain combines TRBV6-1 with TRBJ2-5; TRBD2 agrees at 10 bases. The junction had 5 bases not matched to a gene; V was cut back by 2 bases and J by 5 bases. The CDR3 has 15 residues. The germline V gene encodes CDR1 MNHNS and CDR2 SASEGT.

The CDR3 protein is CASRGGASDTQYF. The CDR3 DNA follows: TGTGCCAGCCGCGGGGGGGCCTCAGATACGCAGTATTTT. The rearrangement uses TRBV2 and TRBJ2-3, with 9 bases that match TRBD2. The CDR3 covers 13 residues. Germline CDR1 reads SNHLY; CDR2 reads FYNNEI. The V gene end was trimmed by 8 bases and the J gene end by 4 bases; junction bases not matched to a gene: 4.

The chain employs TRBV15 and TRBJ1-3, with D possibly being TRBD1 (6 bases). Germline-derived CDR1 and CDR2 are LNHNV and YYDKDF (reference sequence). The CDR3 runs to 20 residues. The V end lost 2 bases, the J end lost 0 bases, and 23 bases lay between the germline ends. The CDR3 region is CATSRPLKTGHMGSGNTIYF. CDR3 DNA sequence: TGTGCCACCAGCAGACCTTTGAAGACGGGACACATGGGCTCTGGAAACACCATATATTTT.

The rearrangement uses TRBV7-9 and TRBJ1-1, with D maybe TRBD1 (6 bases). Trimming removed 11 bases from V and 5 bases from J, with 24 bases in between. CDR1 is SEHNR and CDR2 is FQNEAQ in the germline V gene (reference sequence). This CDR3 spans 15 amino acids. In nucleotides, the CDR3 is TGTGCCGGCGGTCACATCACAGGGATGCAAACTGAAGCTTTCTTT. The encoded protein is CAGGHITGMQTEAFF.

J is TRBJ2-1 and V is TRBV7-3, with 13 bases matching TRBD2. Germline V gene sequence: CDR1 SGHTA, CDR2 FQGTGA. The CDR3 has 16 amino acids. Trimming removed 0 bases from V and 7 bases from J; junction bases left unmatched: 3. The CDR3 loop reads CASSLTGTSGTNEQFF. The CDR3 DNA reads as TGTGCCAGCAGCTTAACCGGGACTAGCGGGACGAATGAGCAGTTCTTC.

CDR3 amino acids: CASCWLPCHEAFF. CDR3 in DNA: TGTGCCAGCTGTTGGCTGCCGTGCCACGAAGCTTTCTTT. The chain carries TRBV7-2 and TRBJ1-1; D is unclear. V lost 8 bases and J 8 bases, leaving 18 bases between the germline ends. CDR3 length equals 13 residues. The germline CDR1 and CDR2 sequences are SGHTA and FQGNSA.

This clone has only a few counts. V is TRBV27 and J is TRBJ2-7, with 8 bases matching TRBD2. V lost 3 bases and J lost 7; bases outside the gene matches: 11. The CDR3 spans 15 residues. Per germline, CDR1 MNHEY and CDR2 SMNVEV (reference sequence). The CDR3 DNA reads as TGTGCCAGCAGTTTTGAGACGGGAGGGGCCTGGGAGCAGTACTTC. Amino acid sequence: CASSFETGGAWEQYF.

The genes are TRBV4-1 and TRBJ1-5; 9 nucleotides agree with TRBD1. CDR1 is MGHRA, CDR2 YSYEKL, per germline. The CDR3 spans 17 residues. V lost 3 bases to trimming and J lost 5 bases; unmatched junction nucleotides: 11. CDR3 residues: CASSHRGQGRNYQPQHF. The CDR3 DNA reads as TGCGCCAGCAGCCATCGCGGACAGGGGCGGAATTATCAGCCCCAGCATTTT.

The chain uses TRBV7-3 and TRBJ2-3; D gene ambiguous. The CDR3 is made up of 14 amino acids. V was pared by 5 bases and J by 0 bases, with 9 bases between. The germline V gene has CDR1 SGHTA and CDR2 FQGTGA. For the CDR3, the DNA is TGTGCCAGCAGCCCCTACGTCAGCACAGATACGCAGTATTTT. Translating it yields CASSPYVSTDTQYF.

V usage is TRBV2 and J usage is TRBJ2-2; maybe TRBD2 (6 bases). V lost 5 bases and J 4 bases, leaving 14 bases between the germline ends. CDR3 length: 15 amino acids. Germline V gives CDR1 SNHLY, CDR2 FYNNEI. Written as DNA, the CDR3 is TGTGCCAGCAGTCGGAGCGGGCAACCCACCGGGGAGCTGTTTTTT. It translates to CASSRSGQPTGELFF.

The J gene is TRBJ2-3, the V gene TRBV4-1; a possible D gene is TRBD2 (6 bases). Germline-derived CDR1 and CDR2 are MGHRA and YSYEKL. This CDR3 contains 17 residues. V was clipped by 2 bases and J by 1 base, with 16 bases between them. CDR3: CASSQLGLSLGTDTQYF. CDR3 nucleotides: TGCGCCAGCAGCCAACTGGGACTTTCCTTGGGCACAGATACGCAGTATTTT.

This sequence joins TRBV28 and TRBJ2-2, with 9 bases that match TRBD1. V gave up 7 bases and J gave up 0 bases; unmatched junction bases: 3. This CDR3 has 15 residues. From germline, CDR1 is MDHEN and CDR2 SYDVKM. The CDR3 DNA is TGTGCCAGCACTAACAGGGGGCCGAACACCGGGGAGCTGTTTTTT. Translated: CASTNRGPNTGELFF.

The chain employs TRBV19 and TRBJ2-7; 7 bases agree with TRBD1. The CDR3 contains 14 residues. With V trimmed by 4 bases and J by 2 bases, 5 bases remained unmatched. The germline CDR1 and CDR2 sequences are LNHDA and SQIVND (reference sequence). The CDR3 DNA is TGTGCCAGTAGTACTCCGGGACAGCCCTACGAGCAGTACTTC. Translation gives CASSTPGQPYEQYF.

Here the CDR3 DNA reads TGTGCCAGCAGCTTGGAGTACTGGCCTACTATCGGGGACTATGGCTACACCTTC. The encoded protein is CASSLEYWPTIGDYGYTF. This sequence joins TRBV5-6 and TRBJ1-2; D unclear. CDR1 and CDR2 (germline): SGHDT, YYEEEE. The ends were cut back, 0 bases at V and 3 bases at J, with 21 bases in the middle. This CDR3 is built from 18 residues.

This chain uses TRBV19 with TRBJ2-1; unclear D gene. V was shortened by 9 bases and J by 7 bases, with 10 bases between the two germline ends. The CDR3 has 11 amino acids. From germline, CDR1 is LNHDA and CDR2 SQIVND (reference sequence). CDR3: CASLRGNEQFF. In nucleotides, the CDR3 is TGTGCCAGCCTAAGAGGTAATGAGCAGTTCTTC.

The gene calls are TRBV28 and TRBJ1-6; tentatively, D is TRBD1 (6 bases). The CDR3 consists of 13 residues. Germline loops: CDR1 MDHEN, CDR2 SYDVKM. V lost 7 bases and J lost 10, with 14 bases in between. CDR3 amino acids: CASTPGQSSPLHF. As DNA, the CDR3 is TGTGCCAGCACCCCGGGACAATCGTCACCCCTCCACTTT.

This clone showed up just once. The chain carries TRBV27 and TRBJ1-2; 10 positions agree with TRBD1. Germline assignment: CDR1 MNHEY and CDR2 SMNVEV (reference sequence). V lost 4 bases, J lost 5 bases, and 7 bases stayed unmatched. The CDR3 is made up of 15 amino acids. The CDR3 DNA follows: TGTGCCAGCAGTTCCTACGGGACAGGGGTTTATGGCTACACCTTC. Translated, it gives CASSSYGTGVYGYTF.

This chain links TRBV6-1 with TRBJ2-2, with D possibly being TRBD2 (5 bases). This CDR3 is 14 amino acids long. From germline, CDR1 is MNHNS and CDR2 SASEGT. V was pared by 5 bases and J by 4 bases, with 11 bases between. The chain's CDR3 is CASSKNRGTGELFF. CDR3 nucleotides: TGTGCCAGCAGTAAAAACCGGGGCACCGGGGAGCTGTTTTTT.

This rearrangement joins TRBV28 to TRBJ1-2, with unresolved D. The V end was cut by 5 bases, the J end by 4 bases, with 17 bases between. Germline CDR1 and CDR2: MDHEN and SYDVKM. This CDR3 comprises 15 residues. As DNA, the CDR3 is TGTGCCAGCAGTCTCTGGGAGGATCCTCTCTATGGCTACACCTTC. Protein sequence: CASSLWEDPLYGYTF.

This clone was recorded only once. The chain combines TRBV7-9 with TRBJ1-2; D is uncertain. This CDR3 is built from 13 residues. Germline V gives CDR1 SEHNR, CDR2 FQNEAQ (reference sequence). V was trimmed by 5 bases and J by 4 bases, leaving 11 bases between them. CDR3 sequence (DNA): TGTGCCAGCAGCCCCCGGGGTTTCTATGGCTACACCTTC. Translated, it gives CASSPRGFYGYTF.

The genes are TRBV12-5 and TRBJ1-1; possible D gene TRBD1, 6 bases. Germline CDR1 reads LGHNT; CDR2 reads FRNRAP. Deletions cut 6 bases from V and 5 bases from J, with 10 bases between. The CDR3 extends over 12 amino acids. Here the CDR3 DNA reads TGTGCTAGTGGCAGCCAGGGGACTGAAGCTTTCTTT. Its protein product is CASGSQGTEAFF.

This chain uses TRBV18 with TRBJ2-5; possible D gene TRBD1, 5 bases. The CDR3 has 14 amino acids. Deletions cut 6 bases from V and 0 bases from J, with 11 bases between. In germline, CDR1 is KGHSH, CDR2 LQKENI. CDR3 DNA: TGTGCCAGCTCGCCGAAGGGGTACCAAGAGACCCAGTACTTC. Translated: CASSPKGYQETQYF.

The rearrangement links TRBV11-2 to TRBJ2-7, with D hard to call. There are 13 residues in the CDR3. Germline values: CDR1 SGHAT, CDR2 FQNNGV. V lost 5 bases, J lost 2 bases, and 10 bases lay in between. CDR3 DNA: TGTGCCAGCAGCCACACCAGAACCTACGAGCAGTACTTC. It translates to CASSHTRTYEQYF.

V gene TRBV19 combines with J gene TRBJ2-5, with 11 bases aligning to TRBD1. With 5 bases clipped from V and 4 bases from J, the junction kept 9 bases outside the gene matches. This CDR3 spans 16 amino acids. Germline CDR1 and CDR2: LNHDA and SQIVND (reference sequence). Here the CDR3 DNA reads TGTGCCAGTAGTTCCAGGACAGGGGGCTTTGGAGAGACCCAGTACTTC. Translation: CASSSRTGGFGETQYF.